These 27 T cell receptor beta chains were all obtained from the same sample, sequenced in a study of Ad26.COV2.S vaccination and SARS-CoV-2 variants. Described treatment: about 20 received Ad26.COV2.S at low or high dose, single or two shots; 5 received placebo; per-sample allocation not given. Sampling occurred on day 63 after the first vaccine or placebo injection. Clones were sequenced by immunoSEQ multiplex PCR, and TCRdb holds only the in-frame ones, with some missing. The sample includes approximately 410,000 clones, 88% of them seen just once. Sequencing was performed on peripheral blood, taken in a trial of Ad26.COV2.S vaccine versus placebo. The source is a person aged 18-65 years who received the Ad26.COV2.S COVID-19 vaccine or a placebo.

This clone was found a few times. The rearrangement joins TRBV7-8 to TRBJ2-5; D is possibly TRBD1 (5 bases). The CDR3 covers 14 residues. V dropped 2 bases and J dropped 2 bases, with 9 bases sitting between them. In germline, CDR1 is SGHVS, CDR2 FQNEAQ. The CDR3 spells CASSLRRTQETQYF. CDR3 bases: TGTGCCAGCAGCTTACGGCGGACACAAGAGACCCAGTACTTC.

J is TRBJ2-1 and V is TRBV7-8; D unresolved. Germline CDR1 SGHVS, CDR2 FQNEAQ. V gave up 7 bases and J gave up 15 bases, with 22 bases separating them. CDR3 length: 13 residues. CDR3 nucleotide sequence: TGTGCCAGCACCCCCAAGCCGGTGGTCCCCCCGTTCTTC. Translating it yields CASTPKPVVPPFF.

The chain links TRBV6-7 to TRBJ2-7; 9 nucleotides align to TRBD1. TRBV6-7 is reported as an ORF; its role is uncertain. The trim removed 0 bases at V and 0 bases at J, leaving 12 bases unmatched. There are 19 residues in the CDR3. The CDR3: CASSYSWDRAPKCSYEQYF. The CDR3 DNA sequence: TGTGCCAGCAGTTACTCCTGGGACAGGGCCCCGAAATGCTCCTACGAGCAGTACTTC.

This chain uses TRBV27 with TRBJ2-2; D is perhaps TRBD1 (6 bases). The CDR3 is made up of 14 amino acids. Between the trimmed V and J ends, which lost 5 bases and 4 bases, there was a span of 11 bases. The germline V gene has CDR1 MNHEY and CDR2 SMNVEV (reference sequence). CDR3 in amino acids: CASSPQGRTGELFF. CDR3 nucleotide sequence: TGTGCCAGCAGTCCCCAGGGGCGCACCGGGGAGCTGTTTTTT.

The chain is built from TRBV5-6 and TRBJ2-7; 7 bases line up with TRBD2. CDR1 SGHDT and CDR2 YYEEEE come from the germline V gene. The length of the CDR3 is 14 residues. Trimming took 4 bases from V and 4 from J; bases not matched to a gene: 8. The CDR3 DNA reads TGTGCCAGCAGCCCGGGGAGGGGAGGGTACGAGCAGTACTTC. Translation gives CASSPGRGGYEQYF.

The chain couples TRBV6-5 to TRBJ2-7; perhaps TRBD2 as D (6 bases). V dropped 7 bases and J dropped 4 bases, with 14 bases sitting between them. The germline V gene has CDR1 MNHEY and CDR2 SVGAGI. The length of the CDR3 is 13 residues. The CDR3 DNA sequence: TGTGCCAGCACCCGGGCCCGGGGGTACGAGCAGTACTTC. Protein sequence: CASTRARGYEQYF.

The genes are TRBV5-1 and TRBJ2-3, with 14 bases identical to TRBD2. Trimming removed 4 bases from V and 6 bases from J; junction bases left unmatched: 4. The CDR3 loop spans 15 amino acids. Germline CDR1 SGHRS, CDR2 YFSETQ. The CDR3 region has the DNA TGCGCCAGCAGCCCGGGACTAGCGGGGGTCGATACGCAGTATTTT. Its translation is CASSPGLAGVDTQYF.

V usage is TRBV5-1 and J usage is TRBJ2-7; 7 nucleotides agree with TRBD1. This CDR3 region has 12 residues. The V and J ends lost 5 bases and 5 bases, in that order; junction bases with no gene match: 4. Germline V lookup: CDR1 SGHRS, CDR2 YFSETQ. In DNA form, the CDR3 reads TGCGCCAGCAGAATCGGACAGGACGAGCAGTACTTC. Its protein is CASRIGQDEQYF.

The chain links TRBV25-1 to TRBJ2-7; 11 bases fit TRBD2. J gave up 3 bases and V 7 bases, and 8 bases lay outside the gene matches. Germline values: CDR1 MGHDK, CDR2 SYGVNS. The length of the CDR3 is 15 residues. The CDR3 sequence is CASTPGLAEIYEQYF. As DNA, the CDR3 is TGTGCCAGCACCCCGGGACTAGCGGAGATCTACGAGCAGTACTTC.

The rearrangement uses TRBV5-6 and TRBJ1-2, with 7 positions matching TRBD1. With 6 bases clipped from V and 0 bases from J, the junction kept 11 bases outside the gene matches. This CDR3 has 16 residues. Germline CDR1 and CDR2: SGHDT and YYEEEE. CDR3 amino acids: CASIRQGGYPNYGYTF. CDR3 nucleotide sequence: TGTGCCAGCATCCGACAGGGAGGCTATCCTAACTATGGCTACACCTTC.

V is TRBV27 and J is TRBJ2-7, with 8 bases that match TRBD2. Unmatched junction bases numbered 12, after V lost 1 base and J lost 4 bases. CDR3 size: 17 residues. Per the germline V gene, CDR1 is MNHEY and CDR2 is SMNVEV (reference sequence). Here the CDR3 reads CASSLLGPGGPGYEQYF. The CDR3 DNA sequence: TGTGCCAGCAGTTTATTGGGCCCGGGGGGGCCAGGGTACGAGCAGTACTTC.

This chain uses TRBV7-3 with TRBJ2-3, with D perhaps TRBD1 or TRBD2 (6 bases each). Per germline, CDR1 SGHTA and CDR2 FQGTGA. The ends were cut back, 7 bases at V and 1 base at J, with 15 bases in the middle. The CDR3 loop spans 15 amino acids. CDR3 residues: CASTPGGQRTDTQYF. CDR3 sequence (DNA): TGTGCCAGCACCCCTGGGGGGCAGCGCACAGATACGCAGTATTTT.

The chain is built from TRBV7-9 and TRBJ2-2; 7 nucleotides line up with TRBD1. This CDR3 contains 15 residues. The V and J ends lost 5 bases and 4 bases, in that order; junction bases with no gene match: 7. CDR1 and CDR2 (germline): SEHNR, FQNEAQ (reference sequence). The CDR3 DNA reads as TGTGCCAGCAGCATTCGACAGGGTTTCACCGGGGAGCTGTTTTTT. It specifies CASSIRQGFTGELFF.

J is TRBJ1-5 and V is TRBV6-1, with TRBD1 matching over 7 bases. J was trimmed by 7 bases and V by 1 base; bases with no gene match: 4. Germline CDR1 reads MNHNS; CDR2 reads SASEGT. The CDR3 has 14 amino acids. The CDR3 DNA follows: TGTGCCAGCAGTGAAGGGACAGGAGGCCAGCCCCAGCATTTT. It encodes CASSEGTGGQPQHF.

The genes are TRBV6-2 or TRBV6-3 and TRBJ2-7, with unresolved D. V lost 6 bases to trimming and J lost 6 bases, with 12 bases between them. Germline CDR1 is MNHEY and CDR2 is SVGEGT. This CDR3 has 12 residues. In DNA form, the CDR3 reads TGTGCCAGCAGACCTTTCGGGCGCGAGCAGTACTTC. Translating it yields CASRPFGREQYF.

The CDR3 DNA is TGTGCCAGCAGCCAAGATCACAGAAGTGATGGCTACACCTTC. Encoded protein: CASSQDHRSDGYTF. The chain couples TRBV3-1 (or the pseudogene TRBV3-2) to TRBJ1-2, with D unresolved. Trimming removed 0 bases from V and 6 bases from J, with 11 bases in between. Germline CDR1 reads LGHDT; CDR2 reads YNNKEL (reference sequence). The CDR3 is 14 amino acids.

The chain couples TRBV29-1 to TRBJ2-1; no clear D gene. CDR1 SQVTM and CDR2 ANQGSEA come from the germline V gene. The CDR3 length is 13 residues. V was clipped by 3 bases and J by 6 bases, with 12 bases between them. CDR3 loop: CSVEIIAINEQFF. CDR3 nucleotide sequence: TGCAGCGTTGAGATCATTGCGATCAATGAGCAGTTCTTC.

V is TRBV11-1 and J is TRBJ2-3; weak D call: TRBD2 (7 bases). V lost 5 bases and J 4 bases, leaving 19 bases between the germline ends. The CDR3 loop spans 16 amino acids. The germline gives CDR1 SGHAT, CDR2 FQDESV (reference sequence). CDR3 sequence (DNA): TGTGCCAGCAGCCCAGACCGGGGGGCGCGGGCAGATACGCAGTATTTT. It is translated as CASSPDRGARADTQYF.

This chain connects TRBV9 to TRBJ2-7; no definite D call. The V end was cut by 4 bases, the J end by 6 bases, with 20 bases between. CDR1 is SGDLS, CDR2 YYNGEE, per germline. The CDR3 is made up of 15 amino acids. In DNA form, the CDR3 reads TGTGCCAGCAGCTTTCTAGACACCTCGCTGGGCGAGCAGTACTTC. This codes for CASSFLDTSLGEQYF.

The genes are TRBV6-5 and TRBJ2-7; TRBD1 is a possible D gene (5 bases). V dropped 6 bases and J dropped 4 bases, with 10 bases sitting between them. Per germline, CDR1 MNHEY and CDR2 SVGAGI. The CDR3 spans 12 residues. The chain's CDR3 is CASRGVGYEQYF. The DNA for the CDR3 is TGTGCCAGCAGAGGGGTAGGGTACGAGCAGTACTTC.

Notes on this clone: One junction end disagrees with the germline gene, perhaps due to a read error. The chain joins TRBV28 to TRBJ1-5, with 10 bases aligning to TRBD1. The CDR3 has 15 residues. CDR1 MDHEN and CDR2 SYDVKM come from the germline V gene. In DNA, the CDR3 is TGTGCCAGCAGTTTACCGGACAGGGGGAATCGGCCCCAGCATTTT. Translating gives CASSLPDRGNRPQHF.

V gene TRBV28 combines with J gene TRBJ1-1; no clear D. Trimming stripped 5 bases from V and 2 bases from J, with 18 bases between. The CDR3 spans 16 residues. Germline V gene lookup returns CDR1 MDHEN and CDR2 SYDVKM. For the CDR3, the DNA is TGTGCCAGCAGTCCAGTGACACTATATGAAAACACTGAAGCTTTCTTT. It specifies CASSPVTLYENTEAFF. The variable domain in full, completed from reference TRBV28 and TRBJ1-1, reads DVKVTQSSRYLVKRTGEKVFLECVQDMDHENMFWYRQDPGLGLRLIYFSYDVKMKEKGDIPEGYSVSREKKERFSLILESASTNQTSMYLCASSPVTLYENTEAFFGQGTRLTVV.

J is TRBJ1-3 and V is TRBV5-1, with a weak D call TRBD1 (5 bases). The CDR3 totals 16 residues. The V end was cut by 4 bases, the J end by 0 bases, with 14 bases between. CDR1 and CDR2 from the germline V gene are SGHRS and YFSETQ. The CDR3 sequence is CASSGGSSNSGNTIYF. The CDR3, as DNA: TGCGCCAGCAGCGGGGGGAGCTCCAACTCTGGAAACACCATATATTTT.

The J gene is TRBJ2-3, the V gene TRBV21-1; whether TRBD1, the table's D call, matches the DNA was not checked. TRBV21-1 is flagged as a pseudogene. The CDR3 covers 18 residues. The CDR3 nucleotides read TGTGCCAGCAGCAAATTCCACAGGGGGCTGGGATGGACAGATACGCAGTATTTT. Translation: CASSKFHRGLGWTDTQYF.

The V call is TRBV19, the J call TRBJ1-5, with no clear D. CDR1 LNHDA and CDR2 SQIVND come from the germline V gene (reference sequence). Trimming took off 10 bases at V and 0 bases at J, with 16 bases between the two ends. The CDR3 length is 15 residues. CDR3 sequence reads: CATSRIPYSNQPQHF. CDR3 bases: TGTGCCACCAGTAGAATTCCCTATAGCAATCAGCCCCAGCATTTT.

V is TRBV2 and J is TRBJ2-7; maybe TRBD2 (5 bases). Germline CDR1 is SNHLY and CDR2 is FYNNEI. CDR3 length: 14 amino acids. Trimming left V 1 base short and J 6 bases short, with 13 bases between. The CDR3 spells CASSEGGNPTEQYF. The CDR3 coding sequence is TGTGCCAGCAGTGAAGGAGGGAATCCGACCGAGCAGTACTTC.

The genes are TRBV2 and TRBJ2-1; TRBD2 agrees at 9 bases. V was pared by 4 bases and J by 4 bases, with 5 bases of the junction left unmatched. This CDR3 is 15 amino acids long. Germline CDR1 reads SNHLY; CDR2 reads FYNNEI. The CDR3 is CASSGRTSAYNEQFF. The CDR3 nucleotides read TGTGCCAGCAGTGGGAGGACTAGCGCTTACAATGAGCAGTTCTTC.